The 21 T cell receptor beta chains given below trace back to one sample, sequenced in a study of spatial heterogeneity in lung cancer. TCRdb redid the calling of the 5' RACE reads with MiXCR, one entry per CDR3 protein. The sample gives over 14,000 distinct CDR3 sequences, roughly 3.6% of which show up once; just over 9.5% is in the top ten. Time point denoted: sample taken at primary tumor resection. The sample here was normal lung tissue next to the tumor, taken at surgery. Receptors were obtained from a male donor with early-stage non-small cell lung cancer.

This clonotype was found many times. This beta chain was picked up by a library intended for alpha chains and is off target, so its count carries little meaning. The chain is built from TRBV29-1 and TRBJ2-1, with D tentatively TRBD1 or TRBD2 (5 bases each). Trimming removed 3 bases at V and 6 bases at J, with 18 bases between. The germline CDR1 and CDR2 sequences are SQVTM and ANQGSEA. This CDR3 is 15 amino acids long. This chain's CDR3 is CSVDGADSRVNEQFF. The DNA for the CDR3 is TGCAGCGTTGACGGGGCAGACTCCCGGGTCAATGAGCAGTTCTTC.

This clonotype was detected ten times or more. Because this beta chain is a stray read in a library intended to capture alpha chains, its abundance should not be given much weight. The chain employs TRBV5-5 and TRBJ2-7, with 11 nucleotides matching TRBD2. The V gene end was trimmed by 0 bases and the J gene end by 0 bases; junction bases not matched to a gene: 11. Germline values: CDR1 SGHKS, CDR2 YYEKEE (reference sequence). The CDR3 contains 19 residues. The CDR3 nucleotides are TGTGCCAGCAGCTTGGAACGGCAGAGACTAGCGGGAAGCTCCTACGAGCAGTACTTC. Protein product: CASSLERQRLAGSSYEQYF. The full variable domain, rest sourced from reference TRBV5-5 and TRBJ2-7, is DAGVTQSPTHLIKTRGQQVTLRCSPISGHKSVSWYQQVLGQGPQFIFQYYEKEERGRGNFPDRFSARQFPNYSSELNVNALLLGDSALYLCASSLERQRLAGSSYEQYFGPGTRLTVT.

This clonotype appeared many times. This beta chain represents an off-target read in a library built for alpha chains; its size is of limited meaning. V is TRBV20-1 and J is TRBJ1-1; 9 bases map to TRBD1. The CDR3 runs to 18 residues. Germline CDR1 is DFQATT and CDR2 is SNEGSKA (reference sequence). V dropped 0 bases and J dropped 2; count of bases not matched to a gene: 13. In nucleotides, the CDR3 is TGCAGTGCTAGAGATCGAAGACAGGGGGGATCTCGAAACACTGAAGCTTTCTTT. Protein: CSARDRRQGGSRNTEAFF.

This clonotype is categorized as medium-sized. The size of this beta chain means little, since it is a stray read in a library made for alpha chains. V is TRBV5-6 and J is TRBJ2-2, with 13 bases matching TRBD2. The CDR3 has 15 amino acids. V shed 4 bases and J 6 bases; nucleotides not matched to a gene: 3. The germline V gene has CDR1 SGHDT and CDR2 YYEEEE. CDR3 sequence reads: CASSLGLAGSGELFF. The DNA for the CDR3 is TGTGCCAGCAGCCTGGGACTAGCGGGATCCGGGGAGCTGTTTTTT.

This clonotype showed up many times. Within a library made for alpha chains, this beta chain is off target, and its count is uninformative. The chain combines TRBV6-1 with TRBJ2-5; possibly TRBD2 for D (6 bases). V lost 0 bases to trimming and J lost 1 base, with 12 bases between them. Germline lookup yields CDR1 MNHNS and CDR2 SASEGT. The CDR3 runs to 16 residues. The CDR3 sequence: CASSEAFSGPQETQYF. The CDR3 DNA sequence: TGTGCCAGCAGTGAAGCCTTTAGCGGTCCCCAAGAGACCCAGTACTTC.

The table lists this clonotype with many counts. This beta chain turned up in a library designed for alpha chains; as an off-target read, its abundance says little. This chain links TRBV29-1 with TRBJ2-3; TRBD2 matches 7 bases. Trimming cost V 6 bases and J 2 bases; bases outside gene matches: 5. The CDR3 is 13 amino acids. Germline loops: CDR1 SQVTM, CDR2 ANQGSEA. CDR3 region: CSVLAASTDTQYF. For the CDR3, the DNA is TGCAGCGTGCTAGCGGCCTCCACAGATACGCAGTATTTT.

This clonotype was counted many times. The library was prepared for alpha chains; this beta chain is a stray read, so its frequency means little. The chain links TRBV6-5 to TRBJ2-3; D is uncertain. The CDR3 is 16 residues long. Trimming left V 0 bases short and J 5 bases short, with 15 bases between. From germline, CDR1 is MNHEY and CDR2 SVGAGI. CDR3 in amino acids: CASSYSGMGMVDTQYF. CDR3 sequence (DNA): TGTGCCAGCAGTTACTCGGGCATGGGTATGGTAGATACGCAGTATTTT.

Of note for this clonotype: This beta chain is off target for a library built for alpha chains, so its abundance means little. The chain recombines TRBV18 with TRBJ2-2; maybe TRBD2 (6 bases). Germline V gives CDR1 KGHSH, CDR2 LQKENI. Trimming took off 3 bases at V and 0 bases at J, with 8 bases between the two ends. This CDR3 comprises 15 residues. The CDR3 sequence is CASSPGLTNTGELFF. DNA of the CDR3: TGTGCCAGCTCACCGGGACTCACGAACACCGGGGAGCTGTTTTTT.

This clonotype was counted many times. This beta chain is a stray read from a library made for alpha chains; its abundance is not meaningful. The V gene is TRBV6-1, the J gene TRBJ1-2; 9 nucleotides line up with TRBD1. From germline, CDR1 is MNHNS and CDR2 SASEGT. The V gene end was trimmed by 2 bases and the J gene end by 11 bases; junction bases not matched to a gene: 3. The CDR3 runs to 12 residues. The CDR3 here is CASSELDRGYTF. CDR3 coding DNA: TGTGCCAGCAGTGAATTGGACAGGGGTTACACCTTC.

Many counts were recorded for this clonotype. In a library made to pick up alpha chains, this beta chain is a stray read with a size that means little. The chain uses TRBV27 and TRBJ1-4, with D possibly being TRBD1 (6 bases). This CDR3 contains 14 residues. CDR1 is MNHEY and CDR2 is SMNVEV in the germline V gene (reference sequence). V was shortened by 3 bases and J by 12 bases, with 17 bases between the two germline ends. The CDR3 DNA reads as TGTGCCAGCAGTTTTGATTTGGTAGGGGGTCAACTGTTTTTT. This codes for CASSFDLVGGQLFF.

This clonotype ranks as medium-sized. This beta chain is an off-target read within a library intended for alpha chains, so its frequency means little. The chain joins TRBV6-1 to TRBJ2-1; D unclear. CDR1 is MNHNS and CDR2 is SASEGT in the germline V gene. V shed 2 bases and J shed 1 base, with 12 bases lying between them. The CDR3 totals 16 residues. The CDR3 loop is CASSESRPTSYNEQFF. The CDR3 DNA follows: TGTGCCAGCAGTGAATCACGGCCGACATCCTACAATGAGCAGTTCTTC.

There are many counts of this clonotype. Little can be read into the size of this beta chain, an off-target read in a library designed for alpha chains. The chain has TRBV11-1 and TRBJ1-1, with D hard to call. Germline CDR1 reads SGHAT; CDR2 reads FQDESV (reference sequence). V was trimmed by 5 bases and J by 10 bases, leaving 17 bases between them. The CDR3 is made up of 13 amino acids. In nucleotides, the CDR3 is TGTGCCAGCAGCGGACGACGGGAGGGTGTAGCTTTCTTT. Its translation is CASSGRREGVAFF.

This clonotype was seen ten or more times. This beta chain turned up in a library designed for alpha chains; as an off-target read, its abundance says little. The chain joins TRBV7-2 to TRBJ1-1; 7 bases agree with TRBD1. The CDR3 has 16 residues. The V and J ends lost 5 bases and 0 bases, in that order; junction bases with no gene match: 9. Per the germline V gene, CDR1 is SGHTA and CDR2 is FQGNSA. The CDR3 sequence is CASSPPGRGMNTEAFF. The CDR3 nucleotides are TGTGCCAGCAGCCCTCCTGGCAGGGGGATGAACACTGAAGCTTTCTTT.

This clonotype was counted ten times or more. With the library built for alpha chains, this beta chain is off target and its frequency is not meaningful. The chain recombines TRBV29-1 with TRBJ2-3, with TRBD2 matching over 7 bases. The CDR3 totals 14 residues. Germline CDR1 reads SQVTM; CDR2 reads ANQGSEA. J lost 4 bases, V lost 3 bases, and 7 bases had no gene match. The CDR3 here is CSVDLASGPDTQYF. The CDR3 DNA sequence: TGCAGCGTTGATTTGGCTAGCGGCCCAGATACGCAGTATTTT.

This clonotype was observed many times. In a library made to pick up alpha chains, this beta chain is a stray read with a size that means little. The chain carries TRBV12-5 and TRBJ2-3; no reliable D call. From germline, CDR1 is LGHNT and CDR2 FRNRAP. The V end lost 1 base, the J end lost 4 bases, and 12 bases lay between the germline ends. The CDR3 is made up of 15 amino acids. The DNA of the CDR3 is TGTGCTAGTGGTTTGGGGCTCCTCGGAGCAGATACGCAGTATTTT. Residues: CASGLGLLGADTQYF.

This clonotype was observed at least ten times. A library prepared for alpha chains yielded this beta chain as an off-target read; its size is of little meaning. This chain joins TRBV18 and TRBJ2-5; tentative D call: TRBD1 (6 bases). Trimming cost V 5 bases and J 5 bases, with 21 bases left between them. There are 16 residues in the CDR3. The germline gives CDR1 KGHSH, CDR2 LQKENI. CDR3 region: CASSELQGRFSETQYF. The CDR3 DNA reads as TGTGCCAGCTCAGAACTACAGGGAAGATTTAGTGAGACCCAGTACTTC. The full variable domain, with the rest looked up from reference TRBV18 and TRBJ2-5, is NAGVMQNPRHLVRRRGQEARLRCSPMKGHSHVYWYRQLPEEGLKFMVYLQKENIIDESGMPKERFSAEFPKEGPSILRIQQVVRGDSAAYFCASSELQGRFSETQYFGPGTRLLVL.

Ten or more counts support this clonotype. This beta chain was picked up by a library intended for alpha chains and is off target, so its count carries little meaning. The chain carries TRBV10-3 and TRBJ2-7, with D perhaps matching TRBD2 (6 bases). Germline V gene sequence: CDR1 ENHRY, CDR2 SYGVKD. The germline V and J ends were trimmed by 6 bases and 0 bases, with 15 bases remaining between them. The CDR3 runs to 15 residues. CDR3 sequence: CAISPRDLSSYEQYF. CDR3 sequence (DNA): TGTGCCATCAGCCCCAGGGACTTGAGCTCCTACGAGCAGTACTTC.

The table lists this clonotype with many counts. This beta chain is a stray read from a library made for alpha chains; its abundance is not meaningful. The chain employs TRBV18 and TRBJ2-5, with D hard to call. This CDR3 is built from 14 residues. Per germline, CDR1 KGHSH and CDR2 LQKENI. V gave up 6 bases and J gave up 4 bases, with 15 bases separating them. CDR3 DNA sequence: TGTGCCAGCTCTCCTGAGACCTTCCGAGAGACCCAGTACTTC. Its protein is CASSPETFRETQYF.

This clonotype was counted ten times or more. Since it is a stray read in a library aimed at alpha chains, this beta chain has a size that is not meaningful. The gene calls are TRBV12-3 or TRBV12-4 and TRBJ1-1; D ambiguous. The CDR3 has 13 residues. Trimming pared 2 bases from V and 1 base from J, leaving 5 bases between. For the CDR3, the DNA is TGTGCCAGCAGTTTATGGGAGAACACTGAAGCTTTCTTT. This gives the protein CASSLWENTEAFF.

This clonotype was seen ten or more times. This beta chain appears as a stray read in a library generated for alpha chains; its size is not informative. CDR3 loop: CASSVVPGSRNIQYF. The DNA of the CDR3 is TGTGCCAGCAGCGTAGTTCCGGGATCGCGGAACATTCAGTACTTC. V and J are TRBV9 and TRBJ2-4, with D possibly TRBD2 on 5 matching bases. In germline, CDR1 is SGDLS, CDR2 YYNGEE. V was pared by 0 bases and J by 7 bases, with 14 bases between. This CDR3 contains 15 residues. The full variable domain, its missing parts supplied by reference TRBV9 and TRBJ2-4, is DSGVTQTPKHLITATGQRVTLRCSPRSGDLSVYWYQQSLDQGLQFLIQYYNGEERAKGNILERFSAQQFPDLHSELNLSSLELGDSALYFCASSVVPGSRNIQYFGAGTRLSVL.

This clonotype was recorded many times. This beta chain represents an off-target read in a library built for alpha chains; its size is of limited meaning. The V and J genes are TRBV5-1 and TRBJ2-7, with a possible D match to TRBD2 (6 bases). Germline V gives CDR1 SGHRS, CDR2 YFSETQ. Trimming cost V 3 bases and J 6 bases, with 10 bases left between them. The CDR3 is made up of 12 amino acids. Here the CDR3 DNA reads TGCGCCAGCAGCTGGGGCGGGACCGAGCAGTACTTC. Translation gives CASSWGGTEQYF.